Each of the 5 T cell receptor beta chains below was sequenced from the same sample in a study of T cells in Graves' hyperthyroidism and ophthalmopathy. The CDR3 regions of TCR beta were amplified from RNA transcripts. The study used the HTBI primer set for a first-round RT-PCR of the TCR CDR3. TCRdb re-called the multiplex PCR reads through MiXCR, storing one row per CDR3 protein. This sample has 450,000 to 700,000 distinct CDR3 sequences; approximately 44% occur once, and the top ten carry 7.5% to 8.5%. What was sequenced was peripheral blood or thyroid tissue (not recorded which). Receptor source: a woman aged 18-30 years with Graves' hyperthyroidism.

This chain links TRBV6-1 with TRBJ1-5; D unresolved. The germline V and J ends were trimmed by 9 bases and 4 bases, with 19 bases remaining between them. Germline CDR1 is MNHNS and CDR2 is SASEGT. The length of the CDR3 is 15 residues. DNA for the CDR3: TGTGCCAGTCGATCGCGGGCCTCAGAAAATCAGCCCCAGCATTTT. Its translation is CASRSRASENQPQHF.

This clonotype was seen just once. At one boundary the junction diverges from the germline segment, which might be a read error. The chain links TRBV2 to TRBJ1-1; D is unresolved. The CDR3 has 13 residues. In germline, CDR1 is SNHLY, CDR2 FYNNEI. The CDR3 nucleotides read TGTGCCGGCAGCGGCAGAGCGTTGACTGAAGCCTTCTTT. It codes for CAGSGRALTEAFF.

The DNA for the CDR3 is TGTGCCAGCAGTTTAGAAGGGGGAGCGGGAGGGCGATCAGATACGCAGTATTTT. This encodes CASSLEGGAGGRSDTQYF. The V and J genes are TRBV12-3 or TRBV12-4 and TRBJ2-3, with 10 bases matching TRBD2. After removal of 1 base from V and 4 bases from J, the junction contained 11 bases not matched to a gene. The CDR3 has 18 residues.

Many counts were recorded for this clonotype. The J gene is TRBJ1-5, the V gene TRBV2; TRBD1 matches 9 bases. Trimming at V came to 0 bases and at J to 0 bases, leaving 12 bases not matched to a gene. The CDR3 contains 20 residues. The V gene's germline CDR1 is SNHLY and CDR2 FYNNEI. CDR3 loop: CASSEAGFWGTGTSNQPQHF. The DNA of the CDR3 is TGTGCCAGCAGTGAAGCGGGCTTCTGGGGGACAGGGACTAGCAATCAGCCCCAGCATTTT.

This clonotype was counted a few times. V and J are TRBV2 and TRBJ2-3, with TRBD2 matching 11 bases. The CDR3 runs 15 residues. J lost 1 base, V lost 6 bases, and 3 bases had no gene match. Germline lookup yields CDR1 SNHLY and CDR2 FYNNEI. CDR3 region: CASRGLAERTDTQYF. The CDR3, as DNA: TGTGCCAGCAGGGGACTAGCGGAACGCACAGATACGCAGTATTTT.